This T cell receptor beta chain was retrieved from a study of early T cells in non-severe SARS-CoV-2 infection. Study in general: Unsorted whole blood bulk RNA was sequenced, with unpaired chains.

Study results and caveats: A preference for anti-spike CD8 responses marked VDJdb matching, which missed private and CD4 specificities.

TCRdb used MiXCR to reprocess the 5' RACE reads, holding one entry per CDR3 protein. In the table there are 40,000 or so distinct CDR3 sequences, roughly 6% of which are singletons. This clonotype was recorded a few times. Its antigen is currently unknown. The sequence was collected from an adult who was a healthcare worker with PCR-confirmed SARS-CoV-2 infection or an uninfected control (not recorded which). The material sequenced was whole blood.

In DNA form, the CDR3 reads TGCGCCAGCAGCTTGGACTTATCCTACGAGCAGTACTTC. Its translation is CASSLDLSYEQYF. V and J are TRBV5-1 and TRBJ2-7; D is unclear. The CDR3 is 13 amino acids. Trimming took off 0 bases at V and 1 base at J, with 5 bases between the two ends. The germline V gene encodes CDR1 SGHRS and CDR2 YFSETQ.